This paragraph reports one T cell receptor (beta chain). No antigen is known for it. The data originate from a study of blood T cells in healthy people across ages. CDR3 length: 15 residues. The germline gives CDR1 MRHNA, CDR2 SNTAGT. With V trimmed by 2 bases and J by 5 bases, 5 bases remained unmatched. Points from the study as a whole: The unsorted PBMCs prevented any conclusive comparison of naive versus antigen-experienced cells. Among T cells, TCR beta diversity per million cells dropped roughly linearly as age rose.

Donors were healthy Caucasian individuals from Russia aged about 6 to 95. Per-sample yields of isolated PBMCs were at least 6 million. A second PCR, run for roughly 7 to 12 cycles, used a sample-barcoded 5' primer plus a J-beta primer mix. TCRdb reprocessed the 5' RACE reads with MiXCR, giving one entry per CDR3 protein. The sample lists 780,000 or so distinct CDR3 sequences, more than 50% occurring once. The source of this sequence is a man in his forties in good health. Sample: blood. This rearrangement joins TRBV6-4 to TRBJ2-1; 8 bases map to TRBD2. This chain's CDR3 is CASSDGTSGNNEQFF. In DNA, the CDR3 is TGTGCCAGCAGTGACGGGACTAGTGGTAACAATGAGCAGTTCTTC.